Sequencing of this T cell receptor (beta chain) was carried out in a study of blood T cell repertoires in COVID-19. About the study: Researchers got acute and convalescent COVID-19 samples from the United States, Italy and Spain.

Sequenced by immunoSEQ multiplex PCR; TCRdb stores in-frame clones only, minus some. Of almost 400,000 clones in the sample, around 89% were seen once. The CDR3 runs 15 residues. CDR1 and CDR2 from the germline V gene are LGHNA and YSLEER. The ends lost 1 base at V and 1 base at J; junction bases unmatched: 2. Material for sequencing was PBMCs or T cells enriched from blood (not recorded which). The chain links TRBV4-3 to TRBJ1-1; TRBD1 matches 8 bases. The TCR originated in a woman aged 25-40 years with acute COVID-19. The chain's CDR3 is CASSQVDRGNTEAFF. In DNA, the CDR3 is TGCGCCAGCAGCCAAGTTGACAGGGGGAACACTGAAGCTTTCTTT.